The 20 T cell receptor beta chains given below trace back to one sample, sequenced in a study of shared clonotypes between healthy human individuals. Generated by immunoSEQ multiplex PCR, the TCRdb table keeps only in-frame clones and is missing some. The table records millions of clones, about 92% of them present only once. The sequencing sample was made of naive CD4+ T cells sorted from blood. Regarding subset: CD45RA+ positively selected. These receptors were collected from a man aged 18 to 35 in good health.

The chain uses TRBV5-6 and TRBJ2-6; 12 bases match TRBD1. After removal of 4 bases from V and 1 base from J, the junction contained 6 bases not matched to a gene. The CDR3 runs 18 residues. Germline loops: CDR1 SGHDT, CDR2 YYEEEE. CDR3 sequence: CASSLAGQGASGANVLTF. The DNA for the CDR3 is TGTGCCAGCAGCCTAGCGGGACAGGGGGCGTCTGGGGCCAACGTCCTGACTTTC.

The chain employs TRBV5-1 and TRBJ1-1, with TRBD1 matching 9 bases. Germline V lookup: CDR1 SGHRS, CDR2 YFSETQ. With 5 bases clipped from V and 0 bases from J, the junction kept 5 bases outside the gene matches. This CDR3 region has 15 residues. Here the CDR3 reads CASRRQGELNTEAFF. CDR3 bases: TGCGCCAGCAGACGACAGGGGGAGCTGAACACTGAAGCTTTCTTT.

The chain combines TRBV30 with TRBJ1-1; D remains unclear. V lost 0 bases and J 4 bases, leaving 9 bases between the germline ends. This CDR3 is 13 amino acids long. Germline CDR1 reads GTSNPN; CDR2 reads SVGIG (reference sequence). For the CDR3, the DNA is TGTGCCTGGAGTGTTAGATCGGTCACTGAAGCTTTCTTT. Translated: CAWSVRSVTEAFF.

The chain employs TRBV6-1 and TRBJ2-5, with TRBD2 as a possible D gene (5 bases). Germline V CDR1 and CDR2: MNHNS, SASEGT. CDR3 length: 13 amino acids. V lost 0 bases to trimming and J lost 7 bases, with 9 bases between them. The CDR3 DNA follows: TGTGCCAGCAGTGAAGCCGGGGTAGGGACCCAGTACTTC. Encoded protein: CASSEAGVGTQYF.

CDR3 amino acids: CASSLASGRSYGYTF. In DNA form, the CDR3 reads TGTGCCAGCAGCTTGGCCTCGGGACGGAGCTATGGCTACACCTTC. This sequence joins TRBV5-8 and TRBJ1-2; possible D gene TRBD1, 5 bases. Trimming pared 0 bases from V and 4 bases from J, leaving 13 bases between. This CDR3 contains 15 residues. CDR1 and CDR2 (germline): SGHTS, YDEGEE.

The sample holds one count of this clone. The chain couples TRBV5-4 to TRBJ2-3; maybe TRBD1 (7 bases). The CDR3 has 18 amino acids. Germline values: CDR1 SGHNT, CDR2 YYREEE (reference sequence). The ends were cut back, 4 bases at V and 2 bases at J, with 23 bases in the middle. CDR3 in amino acids: CASSRGTAGGTPTDTQYF. The CDR3 nucleotides read TGTGCCAGCAGCAGGGGGACAGCTGGAGGGACCCCCACAGATACGCAGTATTTT.

J is TRBJ1-3 and V is TRBV30; D not resolved. Trimming took off 7 bases at V and 0 bases at J, with 10 bases between the two ends. The CDR3 extends over 13 amino acids. The germline gives CDR1 GTSNPN, CDR2 SVGIG (reference sequence). The CDR3 nucleotides read TGTGCCTACACCCGGAGCTCTGGAAACACCATATATTTT. Residues: CAYTRSSGNTIYF.

This chain connects TRBV2 to TRBJ2-2; tentatively, D is TRBD2 (6 bases). Germline V gene sequence: CDR1 SNHLY, CDR2 FYNNEI. The CDR3 loop spans 15 amino acids. Trimming took 8 bases from V and 0 from J, leaving 13 bases between them. This CDR3 is CASATGTANTGELFF. Here the CDR3 DNA reads TGTGCCAGCGCGACCGGGACTGCGAACACCGGGGAGCTGTTTTTT.

The chain employs TRBV7-3 and TRBJ2-1; 8 nucleotides match TRBD2. Trimming cost V 4 bases and J 0 bases; bases outside gene matches: 14. The CDR3 spans 19 residues. Looked up from germline, CDR1 is SGHTA and CDR2 is FQGTGA. CDR3 nucleotide sequence: TGTGCCAGCAGCTCCCGACTAAGCGGGGGCCCTAGCTCCTACAATGAGCAGTTCTTC. Translating it yields CASSSRLSGGPSSYNEQFF.

This clone was recorded once. Other nucleotide sequences from this sample produce the same CDR3. This chain uses TRBV6-5 with TRBJ2-7; TRBD1 agrees at 8 bases. The V gene's germline CDR1 is MNHEY and CDR2 SVGAGI. The V segment lost 2 bases and the J segment 1 base; nucleotides outside the gene matches: 7. This CDR3 region has 16 residues. This chain's CDR3 is CASSYPSGTGSYEQYF. The CDR3 bases are TGTGCCAGCAGTTACCCCTCCGGGACAGGTTCCTACGAGCAGTACTTC.

The chain recombines TRBV13 with TRBJ2-7; D remains ambiguous. Trimming cost V 5 bases and J 2 bases, with 10 bases left between them. Germline CDR1 and CDR2: PRHDT and FYEKMQ (reference sequence). CDR3 size: 13 residues. The CDR3 spells CASSNSAAYEQYF. CDR3 coding DNA: TGTGCCAGCAGCAACTCGGCCGCCTACGAGCAGTACTTC.

The chain has TRBV19 and TRBJ1-6, with D perhaps TRBD1 (5 bases). The CDR3 loop spans 16 amino acids. V lost 3 bases and J lost 5, with 14 bases in between. Germline CDR1 and CDR2: LNHDA and SQIVND (reference sequence). CDR3 in amino acids: CASSIGRDSHNSPLHF. The CDR3 bases are TGTGCCAGTAGTATCGGCCGAGACAGTCATAATTCACCCCTCCACTTT. Filled out from reference TRBV19 and TRBJ1-6, the complete variable domain reads DGGITQSPKYLFRKEGQNVTLSCEQNLNHDAMYWYRQDPGQGLRLIYYSQIVNDFQKGDIAEGYSVSREKKESFPLTVTSAQKNPTAFYLCASSIGRDSHNSPLHFGNGTRLTVT.

In its sample, this clone was seen once. The V and J genes are TRBV25-1 and TRBJ2-5; 7 bases map to TRBD2. This CDR3 is built from 16 residues. Germline assignment: CDR1 MGHDK and CDR2 SYGVNS. J was trimmed by 5 bases and V by 6 bases; bases with no gene match: 15. CDR3 in DNA: TGTGCCAGCAGCCTCGGGGCGGGAGCGGCCGGGGAGACCCAGTACTTC. This translates into CASSLGAGAAGETQYF. Together with reference TRBV25-1 and TRBJ2-5, the CDR3 gives the full variable domain: EADIYQTPRYLVIGTGKKITLECSQTMGHDKMYWYQQDPGMELHLIHYSYGVNSTEKGDLSSESTVSRIRTEHFPLTLESARPSHTSQYLCASSLGAGAAGETQYFGPGTRLLVL.

Concerning this clone itself: Different DNA sequences within this sample yield the same CDR3. V usage is TRBV5-4 and J usage is TRBJ2-2; either TRBD1 or TRBD2 may fit D (5 bases each). Per the germline V gene, CDR1 is SGHNT and CDR2 is YYREEE (reference sequence). The V end lost 5 bases, the J end lost 1 base, and 12 bases lay between the germline ends. This CDR3 contains 15 residues. The CDR3 DNA is TGTGCCAGCAGTCTCCCGGGGCTGAACACCGGGGAGCTGTTTTTT. The encoded protein is CASSLPGLNTGELFF.

This clone was observed a handful of times. The chain joins TRBV7-9 to TRBJ1-6; possible D gene TRBD1, 5 bases. The CDR3 is made up of 13 amino acids. CDR1 and CDR2 (germline): SEHNR, FQNEAQ (reference sequence). V lost 1 base and J 12 bases, leaving 10 bases between the germline ends. CDR3 sequence reads: CASSLGQRRPLHF. CDR3 nucleotide sequence: TGTGCCAGCAGCTTAGGACAGAGGAGACCCCTCCACTTT.

The rearrangement links TRBV5-4 to TRBJ2-2, with D perhaps matching TRBD1 (6 bases). This CDR3 has 16 residues. Trimming removed 0 bases from V and 4 bases from J, with 13 bases in between. Germline values: CDR1 SGHNT, CDR2 YYREEE (reference sequence). The CDR3, as DNA: TGTGCCAGCAGCTTGGGGGGGCTGAGGACCACCGGGGAGCTGTTTTTT. As protein: CASSLGGLRTTGELFF.

This chain joins TRBV7-8 and TRBJ1-6, with D unresolved. Per germline, CDR1 SGHVS and CDR2 FQNEAQ. The CDR3 loop spans 18 amino acids. V was clipped by 4 bases and J by 10 bases, with 26 bases between them. The CDR3 coding sequence is TGTGCCAGCAGCTCGACCGCGGACGGAGAATTGGGAAAGTCACCCCTCCACTTT. It specifies CASSSTADGELGKSPLHF. The full variable domain, rest sourced from reference TRBV7-8 and TRBJ1-6, is GAGVSQSPRYKVAKRGQDVALRCDPISGHVSLFWYQQALGQGPEFLTYFQNEAQLDKSGLPSDRFFAERPEGSVSTLKIQRTQQEDSAVYLCASSSTADGELGKSPLHFGNGTRLTVT.

J is TRBJ2-2 and V is TRBV6-5; D is tentatively TRBD1 or TRBD2 (5 bases each). The germline gives CDR1 MNHEY, CDR2 SVGAGI. Deletions cut 7 bases from V and 6 bases from J, with 18 bases between. CDR3 length equals 15 residues. The CDR3 nucleotides are TGTGCCAGCACCGAATTTCAGCTGGGGGCCGGGGAGCTGTTTTTT. It encodes CASTEFQLGAGELFF.

Concerning this clone itself: The junction differs from germline at one of its ends, possibly a read error. Other DNA sequences in this sample translate to the same CDR3. This chain connects TRBV7-7 to TRBJ1-1; the D gene is possibly TRBD1 (5 bases). The CDR3 has 15 amino acids. The germline gives CDR1 SSHAT, CDR2 FNYEAQ (reference sequence). The CDR3 nucleotides read TGTGCTAGCAGCCCATACCTGGGTGGGGGGACTGAAGCTTTCTTT. Translating gives CASSPYLGGGTEAFF.

The chain carries TRBV18 and TRBJ1-1; TRBD1 matches at 9 bases. CDR3 length: 18 residues. J gave up 0 bases and V 1 base, and 9 bases lay outside the gene matches. The V gene's germline CDR1 is KGHSH and CDR2 LQKENI. As DNA, the CDR3 is TGTGCCAGCTCACCACGTACCGGACAGGGGAGAATGAACACTGAAGCTTTCTTT. It is translated as CASSPRTGQGRMNTEAFF.